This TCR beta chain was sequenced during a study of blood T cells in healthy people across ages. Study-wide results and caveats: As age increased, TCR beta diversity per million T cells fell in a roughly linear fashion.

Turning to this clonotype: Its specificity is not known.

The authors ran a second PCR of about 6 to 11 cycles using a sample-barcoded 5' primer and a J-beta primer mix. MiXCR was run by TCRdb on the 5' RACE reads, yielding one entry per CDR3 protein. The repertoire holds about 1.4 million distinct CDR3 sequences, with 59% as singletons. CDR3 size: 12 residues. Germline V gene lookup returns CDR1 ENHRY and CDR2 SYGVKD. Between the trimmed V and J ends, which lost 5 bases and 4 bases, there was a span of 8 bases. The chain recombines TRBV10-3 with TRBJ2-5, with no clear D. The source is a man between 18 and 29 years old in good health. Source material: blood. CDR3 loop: CAISPPGETQYF. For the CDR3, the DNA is TGTGCCATCAGTCCCCCCGGAGAGACCCAGTACTTC.